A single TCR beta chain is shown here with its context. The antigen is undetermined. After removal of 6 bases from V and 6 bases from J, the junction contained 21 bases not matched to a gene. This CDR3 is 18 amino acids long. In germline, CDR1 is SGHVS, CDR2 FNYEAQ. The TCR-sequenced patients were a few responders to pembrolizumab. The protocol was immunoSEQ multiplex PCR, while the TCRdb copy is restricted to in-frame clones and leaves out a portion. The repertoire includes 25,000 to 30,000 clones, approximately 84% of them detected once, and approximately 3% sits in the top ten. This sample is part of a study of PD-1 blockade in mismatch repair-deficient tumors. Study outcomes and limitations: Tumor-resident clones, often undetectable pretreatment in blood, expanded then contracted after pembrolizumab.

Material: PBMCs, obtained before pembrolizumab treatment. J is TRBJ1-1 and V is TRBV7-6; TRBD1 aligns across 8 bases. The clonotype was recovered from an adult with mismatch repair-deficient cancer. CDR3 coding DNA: TGTGCCAGCAGGGGGGGTGGACAGGGTGGAGGTACGAGGCCTGAAGCTTTCTTT. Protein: CASRGGGQGGGTRPEAFF.